A selection of T cell receptor beta chains follows, all from one sample in a study of PD-L1 blockade in urothelial cancer. TCRdb keeps only in-frame clones here, not all; method: immunoSEQ multiplex PCR. The profile shows around 35,000 clones, 75% to 90% of them singletons. Specimen: PBMCs, collected around atezolizumab (anti-PD-L1) treatment. The receptors stem from a man in his sixties with urothelial cancer. Both conserved end residues are part of each CDR3. D genes are given only for firm matches. Rows may omit the clone size; those that give it use once, few, many or a size class.

TGCGCCAGCAGCCAGGATCTAGCGGGAGGGCTACTCGACAACGAGCAGTACTTC CASSQDLAGGLLDNEQYF TRBV4-3 TRBD2 . TRBJ2-7
TGTGCCAGCAGAACTAGCGGGAGCTCCTACAATGAGCAGTTCTTC CASRTSGSSYNEQFF TRBV7-9 TRBD2 . TRBJ2-1
TGTGCCAGCAGCTCCCCCACCTACAATGAGCAGTTCTTC CASSSPTYNEQFF TRBV7-2 . . TRBJ2-1
TGTGCCAGTAGTCAGGGGGATGAGCAGTTCTTC CASSQGDEQFF TRBV19 TRBD1 . TRBJ2-1
TGCGCCAGCAGTGCGGCAGGGCAAGACGGCTACACCTTC CASSAAGQDGYTF TRBV10-1 . few TRBJ1-2
TGCGCCAGCAGCTTGGGGCTCCCAAACTACGAGCAGTACTTC CASSLGLPNYEQYF TRBV5-1 . . TRBJ2-7
TGTGCCAGCAGTCCTTTAAGAGCGGCCCAAGAGACCCAGTACTTC CASSPLRAAQETQYF TRBV28 . . TRBJ2-5
TGTGCCATCGCGGACTCTCGATGGACTGAAGCTTTCTTT CAIADSRWTEAFF TRBV10-3 . . TRBJ1-1
TGTGCCAGTAGTATAGTTAGGGGGATCATCTATGGCTACACCTTC CASSIVRGIIYGYTF TRBV19 . . TRBJ1-2
TGTGCCAGCATTCTCACAGGGGCCGGGGAGCTGTTTTTT CASILTGAGELFF TRBV6-1 TRBD1 . TRBJ2-2
TGCAGCGTCGACTTAAATAGCAGCCCCCAAGAGACCCAGTACTTC CSVDLNSSPQETQYF TRBV29-1 . . TRBJ2-5
TGTGCCAGCTCACTTATAGCGGGAGATAACACCGGGGAGCTGTTTTTT CASSLIAGDNTGELFF TRBV18 TRBD2 . TRBJ2-2
TGTGCCAGCAGCTTGGGGACTAGCGGGACTAACCAAGAGACCCAGTACTTC CASSLGTSGTNQETQYF TRBV7-2 TRBD2 . TRBJ2-5
TGTGCCAGCAGCTTGGTTTGGAGCCAAGATATTCGGCAGTACTTC CASSLVWSQDIRQYF TRBV5-5 . . TRBJ2-7
TGTGCCAGCAACGCGGGAGCTGAAGCTTTCTTT CASNAGAEAFF TRBV7-3 . . TRBJ1-1
TGCAGCGTCCCAGGGGCACGCCAAGAGACCCAGTACTTC CSVPGARQETQYF TRBV29-1 . . TRBJ2-5
TGTGCCAGCAGCTTAGAACTAGCGTACAATGAGCAGTTCTTC CASSLELAYNEQFF TRBV7-3 TRBD2 . TRBJ2-1
TGTGCCAGCAGCTTTGGTGAGGGCGGGTATTACAATGAGCAGTTCTTC CASSFGEGGYYNEQFF TRBV5-4 . . TRBJ2-1
TGTGCCAGCAGTGGGACACTAAAAGAGACCCAGTACTTC CASSGTLKETQYF TRBV6-1 . . TRBJ2-5
TGTGCCAGCAGTGATAATAGTCGAGCAGATACGCAGTATTTT CASSDNSRADTQYF TRBV25-1 . once TRBJ2-3
TGTGCCTGGGGTACTAGCGGCCAAGAGACCCAGTACTTC CAWGTSGQETQYF TRBV30 TRBD2 . TRBJ2-5
TGTGCCAGCAGCCCCCGATACTCTCGGACAGATACGCAGTATTTT CASSPRYSRTDTQYF TRBV11-1 . once TRBJ2-3
TGTGCCAGCAGTTTATATCAACAGGAAAGGTACTTC CASSLYQQERYF TRBV28 . once TRBJ2-7
TGCGCCAGCAGCTTTTACGGGACAGGGAAACCCTATAATTCACCCCTCCACTTT CASSFYGTGKPYNSPLHF TRBV5-1 TRBD1 . TRBJ1-6
TGTGCCAGCAGCTTTCGACAGGGCTCCTACGAGCAGTACTTC CASSFRQGSYEQYF TRBV7-9 TRBD1 few TRBJ2-7
TGTGCCAGCAGCTTTTTAGGCGGAACTGAAGCTTTCTTT CASSFLGGTEAFF TRBV5-6 . . TRBJ1-1
TGTGCCAGCAGCTTGGCCGGGGGGGAGAGGGAAAAACTGTTTTTT CASSLAGGEREKLFF TRBV5-4 . . TRBJ1-4